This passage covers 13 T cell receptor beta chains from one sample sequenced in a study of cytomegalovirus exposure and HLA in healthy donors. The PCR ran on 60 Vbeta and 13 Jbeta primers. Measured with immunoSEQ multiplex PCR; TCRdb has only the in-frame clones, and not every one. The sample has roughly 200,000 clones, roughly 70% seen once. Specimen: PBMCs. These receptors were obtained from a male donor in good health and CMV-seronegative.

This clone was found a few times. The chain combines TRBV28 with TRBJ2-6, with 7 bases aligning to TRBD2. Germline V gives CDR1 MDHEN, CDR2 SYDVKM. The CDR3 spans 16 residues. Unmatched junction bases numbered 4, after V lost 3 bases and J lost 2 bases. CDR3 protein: CASSFGGGPGANVLTF. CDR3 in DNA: TGTGCCAGCAGTTTCGGGGGAGGGCCTGGGGCCAACGTCCTGACTTTC.

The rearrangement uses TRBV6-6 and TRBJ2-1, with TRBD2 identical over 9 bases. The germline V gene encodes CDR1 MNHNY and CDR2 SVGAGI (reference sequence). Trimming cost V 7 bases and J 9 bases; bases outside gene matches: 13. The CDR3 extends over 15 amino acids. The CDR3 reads CASNPAGGIVIEQFF. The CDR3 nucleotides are TGTGCCAGCAACCCAGCGGGAGGCATAGTTATTGAGCAGTTCTTC.

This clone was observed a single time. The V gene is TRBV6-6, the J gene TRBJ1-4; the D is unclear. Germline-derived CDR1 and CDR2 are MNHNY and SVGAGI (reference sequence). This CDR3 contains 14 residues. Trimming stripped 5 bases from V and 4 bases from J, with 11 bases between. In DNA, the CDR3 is TGTGCCAGCAGTAGACTGGGTAATAATGAAAAACTGTTTTTT. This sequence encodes CASSRLGNNEKLFF.

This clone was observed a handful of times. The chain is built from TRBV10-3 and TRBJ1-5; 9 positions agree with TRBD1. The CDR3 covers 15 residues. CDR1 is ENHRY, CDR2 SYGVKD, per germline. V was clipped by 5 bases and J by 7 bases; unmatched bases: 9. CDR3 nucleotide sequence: TGTGCCATCAGTCCCCGGGACAGGGTGGGGCAGCCCCAGCATTTT. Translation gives CAISPRDRVGQPQHF.

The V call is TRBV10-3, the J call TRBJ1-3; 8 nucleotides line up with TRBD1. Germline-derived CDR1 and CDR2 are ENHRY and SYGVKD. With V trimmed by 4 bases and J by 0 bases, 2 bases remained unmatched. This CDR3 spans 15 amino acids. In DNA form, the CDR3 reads TGTGCCATCAGTGGGACAGGGATCTCTGGAAACACCATATATTTT. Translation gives CAISGTGISGNTIYF.

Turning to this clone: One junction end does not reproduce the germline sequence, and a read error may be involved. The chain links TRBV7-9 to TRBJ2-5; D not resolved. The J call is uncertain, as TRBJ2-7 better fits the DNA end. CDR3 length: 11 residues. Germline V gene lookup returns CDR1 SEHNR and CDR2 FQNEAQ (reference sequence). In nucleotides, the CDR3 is TGTTCCAGCAGCCACTCCTACGAGCAGTACTTC. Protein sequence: CSSSHSYEQYF.

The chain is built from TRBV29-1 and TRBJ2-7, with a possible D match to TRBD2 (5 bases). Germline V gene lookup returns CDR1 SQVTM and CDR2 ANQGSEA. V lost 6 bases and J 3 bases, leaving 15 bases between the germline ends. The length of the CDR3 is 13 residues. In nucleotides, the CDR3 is TGCAGCGTCGAAACGGGGAACTACTACGAGCAGTACTTC. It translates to CSVETGNYYEQYF.

The CDR3 nucleotides read TGTGCCAGCAGTCAACAAGTGGGTTCGGGTGAAGCTTTCTTT. Translated: CASSQQVGSGEAFF. The chain recombines TRBV6-6 with TRBJ1-1; no definite D call. This CDR3 is 14 amino acids long. Germline CDR1 MNHNY, CDR2 SVGAGI (reference sequence). Trimming cost V 5 bases and J 7 bases, with 17 bases left between them.

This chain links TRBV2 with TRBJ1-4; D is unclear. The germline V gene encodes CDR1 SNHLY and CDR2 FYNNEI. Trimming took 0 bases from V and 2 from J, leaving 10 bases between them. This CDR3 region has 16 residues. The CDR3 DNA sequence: TGTGCCAGCAGTGAAGCGTTACGGAGGACTAATGAAAAACTGTTTTTT. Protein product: CASSEALRRTNEKLFF.

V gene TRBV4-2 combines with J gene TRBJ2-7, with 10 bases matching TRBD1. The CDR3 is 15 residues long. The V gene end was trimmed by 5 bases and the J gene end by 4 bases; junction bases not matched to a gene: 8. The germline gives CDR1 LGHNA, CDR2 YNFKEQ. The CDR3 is CASSAPGQGFYEQYF. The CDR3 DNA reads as TGTGCCAGCAGCGCTCCGGGACAGGGGTTTTACGAGCAGTACTTC.

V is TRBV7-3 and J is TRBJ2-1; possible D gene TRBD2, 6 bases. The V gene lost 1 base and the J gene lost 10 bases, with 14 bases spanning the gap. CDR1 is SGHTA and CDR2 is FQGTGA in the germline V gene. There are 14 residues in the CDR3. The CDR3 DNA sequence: TGTGCCAGCAGCTTAAAGGGACGGGGGATGGAGCAGTTCTTC. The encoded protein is CASSLKGRGMEQFF.

The CDR3 region is CASSPIRATYEQYF. The CDR3, as DNA: TGTGCCAGCTCACCCATCAGGGCCACCTACGAGCAGTACTTC. V gene TRBV18 combines with J gene TRBJ2-7, with TRBD1 as a possible D gene (5 bases). The CDR3 extends over 14 amino acids. Germline V gene sequence: CDR1 KGHSH, CDR2 LQKENI. Trimming took 3 bases from V and 2 from J, leaving 11 bases between them.

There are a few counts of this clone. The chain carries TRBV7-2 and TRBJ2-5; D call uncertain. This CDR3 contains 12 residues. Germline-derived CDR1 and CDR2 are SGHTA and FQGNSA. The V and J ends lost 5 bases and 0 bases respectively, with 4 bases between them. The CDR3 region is CASSQYQETQYF. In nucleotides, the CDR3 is TGTGCCAGCAGCCAGTACCAAGAGACCCAGTACTTC. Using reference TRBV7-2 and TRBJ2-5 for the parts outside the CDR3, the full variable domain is GAGVSQSPSNKVTEKGKDVELRCDPISGHTALYWYRQSLGQGLEFLIYFQGNSAPDKSGLPSDRFSAERTGGSVSTLTIQRTQQEDSAVYLCASSQYQETQYFGPGTRLLVL.